These 10 T cell receptor beta chains were sequenced from one sample in a study of cytomegalovirus exposure and HLA in healthy donors. 13 Jbeta primers and 60 Vbeta primers were used for the PCR. Sequencing used immunoSEQ multiplex PCR; TCRdb keeps in-frame clones, though not all of them. The top ten hold about 9.3% of the sample, which has under 55,000 clones, 72% seen once. Sequencing was done on a sample of PBMCs. The origin of the receptors is a woman aged 45 to 65 in good health and CMV-seronegative.

V usage is TRBV6-5 and J usage is TRBJ1-5, with 9 positions matching TRBD1. Trimming at V came to 5 bases and at J to 6 bases, leaving 8 bases not matched to a gene. Per the germline V gene, CDR1 is MNHEY and CDR2 is SVGAGI. This CDR3 comprises 15 residues. The CDR3 region is CASSGTGLSGQPQHF. CDR3 bases: TGTGCCAGCAGTGGGACAGGGCTGTCGGGTCAGCCCCAGCATTTT.

Turning to this clone: Likely a read error: the CDR3 ends without its conserved phenylalanine or tryptophan. The DNA is left out, because the CDR3 cannot be placed on it with certainty; the CDR3 is given as TCRdb lists it. This sequence joins TRBV6-1 and TRBJ1-1; the table gives TRBD1 as D, unverified against the DNA. Per germline, CDR1 MNHNS and CDR2 SASEGT. The length of the CDR3 is 15 amino acids, counting both ends. CDR3 sequence: CASREQGAIWTEALV.

Regarding this clone: As the CDR3 is not closed by the conserved phenylalanine or tryptophan, this likely results from a read error. J is TRBJ2-6 and V is TRBV6-1; D unresolved. The V end lost 2 bases, the J end lost 0 bases, and 11 bases lay between the germline ends. The length of the CDR3 is 17 residues. Looked up from germline, CDR1 is MNHNS and CDR2 is SASEGT. The chain's CDR3 is CASSEFQWISGANVLTV. The DNA of the CDR3 is TGTGCCAGCAGTGAATTTCAATGGATCTCTGGGGCCAACGTCCTGACTGTC.

This clone was observed a few times. The chain recombines TRBV6-1 with TRBJ1-2; possibly TRBD1 for D (5 bases). Germline V lookup: CDR1 MNHNS, CDR2 SASEGT. The CDR3 runs 17 residues. The ends were cut back, 0 bases at V and 4 bases at J, with 18 bases in the middle. CDR3 DNA sequence: TGTGCCAGCAGTGAAGCCCGGTCAGGGCGCGGGGGCTATGGCTACACCTTC. Encoded protein: CASSEARSGRGGYGYTF.

This chain's CDR3 is CASSVSGTSGAYQETQYF. For the CDR3, the DNA is TGTGCCAGCAGCGTGAGTGGGACTAGCGGGGCGTACCAAGAGACCCAGTACTTC. The chain uses TRBV9 and TRBJ2-5; 13 nucleotides align to TRBD2. CDR3 length equals 18 residues. V was pared by 2 bases and J by 0 bases, with 7 bases of the junction left unmatched. Germline-derived CDR1 and CDR2 are SGDLS and YYNGEE.

V gene TRBV19 combines with J gene TRBJ1-2; TRBD1 is a possible D gene (5 bases). CDR1 and CDR2 from the germline V gene are LNHDA and SQIVND (reference sequence). The CDR3 totals 15 residues. V was clipped by 5 bases and J by 4 bases, with 17 bases between them. The CDR3 loop is CASSSQPDSFYGYTF. CDR3 nucleotides: TGTGCCAGTAGTTCCCAACCAGACAGCTTCTATGGCTACACCTTC.

This clone was seen only a few times. V is TRBV28 and J is TRBJ2-3; 8 bases map to TRBD2. This CDR3 region has 13 residues. CDR1 and CDR2 from the germline V gene are MDHEN and SYDVKM. The junction had 1 base not matched to a gene; V was cut back by 8 bases and J by 0 bases. The CDR3 here is CASERGSTDTQYF. The CDR3 DNA is TGTGCCAGCGAGCGGGGGAGCACAGATACGCAGTATTTT.

The chain has TRBV4-2 and TRBJ2-2, with TRBD1 as a possible D gene (6 bases). Germline V gene sequence: CDR1 LGHNA, CDR2 YNFKEQ. The CDR3 consists of 16 residues. V was cut by 4 bases and J by 4 bases, with 16 bases left in between. CDR3: CASSPDSQRGTGELFF. As DNA, the CDR3 is TGTGCCAGCAGCCCGGACAGTCAGCGTGGCACCGGGGAGCTGTTTTTT.

There are a few counts of this clone. V gene TRBV19 combines with J gene TRBJ1-5; D perhaps matches TRBD1 (5 bases). CDR3 size: 14 residues. From germline, CDR1 is LNHDA and CDR2 SQIVND (reference sequence). V lost 7 bases and J 2 bases, leaving 12 bases between the germline ends. CDR3 coding DNA: TGTGCCAGTACCCAGGGCGCGGGCAATCAGCCCCAGCATTTT. It codes for CASTQGAGNQPQHF.

The table lists this clone with a few counts. The chain links TRBV2 to TRBJ2-5, with 9 bases aligning to TRBD1. The J call may be in error: the DNA end matches TRBJ2-7 better. Germline CDR1 reads SNHLY; CDR2 reads FYNNEI. This CDR3 contains 15 residues. The CDR3 here is CASSNPGQGTYEQYF. Written as DNA, the CDR3 is TGTGCCAGCAGTAATCCGGGACAGGGAACGTACGAGCAGTACTTC.